This TCR beta chain derives from a study of T cells in localized non-small cell lung cancer. Study-level findings and limits: Only one tumor region was sequenced, so heterogeneity remains possible.

To note about this clone: What it binds is not known.

Data came from immunoSEQ multiplex PCR; TCRdb stores just in-frame clones and leaves some out. The table lists 75,000 to 85,000 clones, around 84% of them singletons. The CDR3 is 14 residues long. The germline gives CDR1 ENHRY, CDR2 SYGVKD. The V end was cut by 3 bases, the J end by 9 bases, with 15 bases between. Sequenced here: peripheral blood, sampled before any cancer treatment. The chain uses TRBV10-3 and TRBJ1-5; D is unclear. The source is a female donor older than 55 with stage I lung adenocarcinoma. CDR3 in amino acids: CAISEETPEGPQHF. CDR3 coding DNA: TGTGCCATCAGTGAAGAAACTCCCGAGGGGCCCCAGCATTTT.